The rows below give T cell receptor beta chains drawn from one sample of a study of T cell repertoires in cytomegalovirus infection. MiXCR, run by TCRdb on the reads, gives a single entry per CDR3 protein. The data contain approximately 300,000 distinct CDR3 sequences, roughly 28% of them singletons. Their antigen targets remain unknown. This material consisted of cultured PBMCs, taken from culture after CMV antigen stimulation. These receptors were taken from a human donor in good health (CMV status not recorded). Some clones in this sample may be carry-over from other donors' samples. Each CDR3 is given with its conserved first and last residue. D genes are given only for firm matches. Not every row has a clone size; where given, it reads once, few, many or a size class.

TRBJ1-1,few,TRBV7-9,-,12,TGTGCCAGCAGCTTCCATTTTGCTGAAGCTTTCTTT,CASSFHFAEAFF
TRBJ2-1,many,TRBV7-2,-,17,TGTGCCAGCAGCTTAGTTTACGGGGGCCCCTCCTACAATGAGCAGTTCTTC,CASSLVYGGPSYNEQFF
TRBJ2-1,many,TRBV18,TRBD2,15,TGTGCCAGCTCACCAATAGCGGGTACTGGGAATGAGCAGTTCTTC,CASSPIAGTGNEQFF
TRBJ2-1,-,TRBV30,TRBD2,12,TGTGCCTGGACCGGGGGGCGGGGGGGGGAGTTCTTC,CAWTGGRGGEFF
TRBJ2-1,-,TRBV11-3,TRBD2,16,TGTGCCAGCAGCTGGGGCTGGCGGGAGTCGTACAATGAGCAGTTCTTC,CASSWGWRESYNEQFF
TRBJ2-6,few,TRBV19,-,16,TGTGCCAGTAGTATTGGAGAAGGCTCTGGGGCCAACGTCCTGACTTTC,CASSIGEGSGANVLTF
TRBJ2-5,-,TRBV12-3/TRBV12-4,TRBD2,17,TGTGCCAGCAGTTTCCCGACTGGACTAGCGGGAGAAGAGACCCAGTACTTC,CASSFPTGLAGEETQYF
TRBJ1-1,few,TRBV6-5,-,14,TGTGCCAGCAGTTACTCAGGGGGAAAGACTGAAGCTTTCTTT,CASSYSGGKTEAFF
TRBJ1-2,few,TRBV28,-,14,TGTGCCAGCAGTTCAGGGTCCCCTAACTATGGCTACACCTTC,CASSSGSPNYGYTF
TRBJ2-7,-,TRBV7-6,TRBD1,16,TGTGCCAGCAGCGTCGACAGGGGGCGAAGTGGCTACGAGCAGTACTTC,CASSVDRGRSGYEQYF
TRBJ2-7,-,TRBV6-6,TRBD1,12,TGTGCCAGCAGCGGACAGGGGGGCGAGCAGTACTTC,CASSGQGGEQYF
TRBJ2-3,-,TRBV4-2,-,18,TGTGCCAGCAGCCGAGAAGGAGGCATAGCAGGAAGCACAGATACGCAGTATTTT,CASSREGGIAGSTDTQYF
TRBJ2-2,-,TRBV27,TRBD2,17,TGTGCCAGCAGTACTTGGACTAGCGGGACGAACACCGGGGAGCTGTTTTTT,CASSTWTSGTNTGELFF
TRBJ1-4,-,TRBV20-1,-,11,TGCAGTGCTAGGGAGGGTGAAAAACTGTTTTTT,CSAREGEKLFF
TRBJ1-6,-,TRBV28,-,18,TGTGCCAGCAGCGAAAATATCGGGGTTTACTCCTATAATTCACCCCTCCACTTT,CASSENIGVYSYNSPLHF
TRBJ1-2,-,TRBV12-3/TRBV12-4,-,12,TGTGCCAGCAGTTACCTGGGGGGAGCCTACACCTTC,CASSYLGGAYTF
TRBJ2-7,-,TRBV6-6,TRBD1,14,TGTGCCAGCAGTGACAGGGAAGGAATCTACGAGCAGTACTTC,CASSDREGIYEQYF
TRBJ1-5,-,TRBV5-8,-,11,TGTGCCAGCAGCACCACCCAGCCCCAGCATTTT,CASSTTQPQHF
TRBJ2-7,-,TRBV3-1,-,15,TGTGCCAGCAGCCACGTAGCGGTTACAGCCTACGAGCAGTACTTC,CASSHVAVTAYEQYF
TRBJ2-7,few,TRBV7-6,TRBD2,14,TGTGCCAGCAGCTTAGGACTAGCACGGGGCGAGCAGTACTTC,CASSLGLARGEQYF
TRBJ2-5,-,TRBV6-5,-,16,TGTGCCAGCAGTTACTCGAGTCAGGGAGGGGGAGAGACCCAGTACTTC,CASSYSSQGGGETQYF
TRBJ1-1,-,TRBV7-9,-,13,TGTGCCAGCAGACCCCACAGTGGGTCTGAAGCTTTCTTT,CASRPHSGSEAFF
TRBJ2-2,-,TRBV12-3/TRBV12-4,TRBD2,16,TGTGCCAGCAGTTTTGCTAGCGGGGGGCGCACCGGGGAGCTGTTTTTT,CASSFASGGRTGELFF
TRBJ1-5,-,TRBV28,-,14,TGTGCCAGCAGTTTAGGAGGGGGAATCCAGCCCCAGCATTTT,CASSLGGGIQPQHF
TRBJ2-5,-,TRBV10-3,-,16,TGTGCCATCAGTGAGGAACCGACAGGCGCCCAAGAGACCCAGTACTTC,CAISEEPTGAQETQYF
TRBJ2-5,few,TRBV12-3/TRBV12-4,-,13,TGTGCCAGCAGCCCGATCGGGGTAGAGACCCAGTACTTC,CASSPIGVETQYF
TRBJ1-2,medium-sized,TRBV4-1,TRBD1,16,TGCGCCAGCAGCGGAGACAGGGGGAATACTAACTATGGCTACACCTTC,CASSGDRGNTNYGYTF
TRBJ2-5,few,TRBV2,-,15,TGTGCCACCCGGGCCAGCGGAGCCTACCAAGAGACCCAGTACTTC,CATRASGAYQETQYF
TRBJ2-3,-,TRBV7-3,TRBD1,15,TGTGCCAGCAGCCCCCTGTACAGGGGGACAGATACGCAGTATTTT,CASSPLYRGTDTQYF
TRBJ2-7,-,TRBV2,-,12,TGTGCCAGCAGCGCAGCGGGCTACGAGCAGTACTTC,CASSAAGYEQYF
TRBJ2-2,few,TRBV27,-,15,TGTGCCAGCAGCTCTCGACAGGGAGGGGCCGGGGAGCTGTTTTTT,CASSSRQGGAGELFF
TRBJ1-5,few,TRBV12-3/TRBV12-4,TRBD1,15,TGTGCCAGCAGCCCAGCAGGGACAGGAAATCAGCCCCAGCATTTT,CASSPAGTGNQPQHF
TRBJ2-3,few,TRBV7-6,TRBD2,18,TGTGCCAGCAGCAAAAGCGGGAGTGGTCGTAGGTTCACAGATACGCAGTATTTT,CASSKSGSGRRFTDTQYF
TRBJ2-7,-,TRBV6-6,TRBD1,13,TGTGCCAGCAGGACTGACAGGGAACACGAGCAGTACTTC,CASRTDREHEQYF
TRBJ1-2,-,TRBV6-5,-,17,TGTGCCAGCAGTTACGTCCTCCCGGGACAAGCTAACTATGGCTACACCTTC,CASSYVLPGQANYGYTF
TRBJ2-5,-,TRBV4-2,TRBD2,17,TGTGCCAGCAGCCCGGACTTTACTAGCGGCTCTCGAGAGACCCAGTACTTC,CASSPDFTSGSRETQYF
TRBJ2-3,few,TRBV7-9,-,12,TGTGCCACCCGGACCGCAGCAGATACGCAGTATTTT,CATRTAADTQYF
TRBJ2-7,-,TRBV7-2,-,13,TGTGCCAGCAGCTTAGTCCAGGATAGCGAGCAGTACTTC,CASSLVQDSEQYF
TRBJ1-1,-,TRBV10-3,-,13,TGTGCCATCAGTTGGACGGGTAACACTGAAGCTTTCTTT,CAISWTGNTEAFF
TRBJ2-4,many,TRBV7-6,-,13,TGTGCCACCAGGCGGACGTCCAAAAACATTCAGTACTTC,CATRRTSKNIQYF
TRBJ2-2,-,TRBV6-1,TRBD2,16,TGTGCCAGCATTCCCCCTCGGGGGGCGAACACCGGGGAGCTGTTTTTT,CASIPPRGANTGELFF
TRBJ2-5,many,TRBV3-1,-,12,TGTGCCAGCAGCTCCCCTGGGGAGACCCAGTACTTC,CASSSPGETQYF
TRBJ1-2,-,TRBV19,-,14,TGTGCCAGTAGTCCTCAAGACAGCGCCACTGGCTACACCTTC,CASSPQDSATGYTF
TRBJ1-5,few,TRBV6-1,-,12,TGTGCCAGCCAGCTAAGCAATCAGCCCCAGCATTTT,CASQLSNQPQHF
TRBJ2-7,-,TRBV28,TRBD2,16,TGTGCCAGCAGACGACTAGCGGGAGGGCTCTCCTACGAGCAGTACTTC,CASRRLAGGLSYEQYF
TRBJ2-1,-,TRBV28,-,12,TGTGCCAGCAATGGGGACTACAATGAGCAGTTCTTC,CASNGDYNEQFF
TRBJ2-7,many,TRBV5-8,TRBD1,14,TGTGCCAGCAGCCCACAGGGGGTGATGAACGAGCAGTACTTC,CASSPQGVMNEQYF
TRBJ2-4,-,TRBV4-1,TRBD2,19,TGCGCCAGCAGCCAAGATCTTACTAGCGGGGTTCTAGCCAAAAACATTCAGTACTTC,CASSQDLTSGVLAKNIQYF
TRBJ2-3,few,TRBV5-1,-,15,TGCGCCAGCAGCTTTCCCCTAGCCGAGGCAGATACGCAGTATTTT,CASSFPLAEADTQYF
TRBJ2-7,few,TRBV30,TRBD1,13,TGTGCCTGGACCGTGGGGACAGGCTACGAGCAGTACTTC,CAWTVGTGYEQYF
TRBJ2-7,many,TRBV7-6,-,12,TGTGCTAGCAGCTCCGACGGGTACGAGCAGTACTTC,CASSSDGYEQYF
TRBJ2-7,few,TRBV10-2,-,15,TGCGCCAGCAGTGAGGTGGCAGGGGTACCCTACGAGCAGTACTTC,CASSEVAGVPYEQYF
TRBJ2-7,-,TRBV27,-,15,TGTGCCAGCAGCCCCTCGGACAGTCCGGGCTACGAGCAGTACTTC,CASSPSDSPGYEQYF
TRBJ2-7,few,TRBV19,TRBD1,15,TGTGCCAGTAGTATAAGATCCGGGACAGGGTTCGAGCAGTACTTC,CASSIRSGTGFEQYF
TRBJ1-2,-,TRBV3-1,-,16,TGTGCCAGCAGCACGTACCACGACCGTTTTAACTATGGCTACACCTTC,CASSTYHDRFNYGYTF